One sample yielded the 32 T cell receptor beta chains listed below, sequenced in a study of shared clonotypes between healthy human individuals. TCRdb's table, derived via immunoSEQ multiplex PCR, lists solely in-frame clones and lacks some. The repertoire has some 1.1 million clones, approximately 80% of them found once; the top ten carry almost 0.9%. The material sequenced was memory CD4+ T cells from PBMCs. Indicated subset: CD45RA-negative fraction. These receptors originate from a man between 18 and 35 years old in good health. Some clones in this sample may be carry-over from other donors' samples.

The chain recombines TRBV7-8 with TRBJ2-5, with no clear D. Trimming removed 7 bases at V and 5 bases at J, with 17 bases between. The CDR3 is 14 residues long. CDR1 is SGHVS, CDR2 FQNEAQ, per germline. The CDR3 sequence: CASTLRTDPETQYF. The CDR3 coding sequence is TGTGCCAGCACCCTTAGAACTGACCCGGAGACCCAGTACTTC.

The chain joins TRBV6-1 to TRBJ2-1; 9 bases map to TRBD2. This CDR3 region has 15 residues. V dropped 8 bases and J dropped 7; count of bases not matched to a gene: 12. Germline CDR1 and CDR2: MNHNS and SASEGT. The CDR3 protein is CASGLGLALYNEQFF. The CDR3 DNA reads TGTGCCAGCGGCTTGGGACTAGCATTATATAATGAGCAGTTCTTC.

The genes are TRBV7-3 and TRBJ2-2; D is unresolved. CDR1 SGHTA and CDR2 FQGTGA come from the germline V gene. Trimming stripped 0 bases from V and 6 bases from J, with 5 bases between. CDR3 length: 13 residues. The CDR3 loop is CASSLTGAGELFF. CDR3 coding DNA: TGTGCCAGCAGCTTAACGGGCGCCGGGGAGCTGTTTTTT.

This clone was picked up a small number of times. V gene TRBV28 combines with J gene TRBJ1-5; D is unresolved. The CDR3 has 13 residues. The V and J ends lost 6 bases and 5 bases respectively, with 11 bases between them. Germline lookup yields CDR1 MDHEN and CDR2 SYDVKM. CDR3 region: CASSPTRDQPQHF. Here the CDR3 DNA reads TGTGCCAGCAGCCCTACACGGGATCAGCCCCAGCATTTT.

The V gene is TRBV10-3, the J gene TRBJ2-3; D unclear. The CDR3 loop spans 14 amino acids. Deletions cut 2 bases from V and 5 bases from J, with 11 bases between. The V gene's germline CDR1 is ENHRY and CDR2 SYGVKD. CDR3 nucleotide sequence: TGTGCCATCAGTGAGAATCCTCGTGGAGATACGCAGTATTTT. Amino acid sequence: CAISENPRGDTQYF.

Regarding this clone: This same CDR3 is encoded by further DNA sequences in the sample. The V gene is TRBV18, the J gene TRBJ2-5; the D is unclear. The CDR3 covers 11 residues. Trimming shortened V by 4 bases and J by 2 bases, and 2 bases separated the two germline ends. Germline V CDR1 and CDR2: KGHSH, LQKENI. CDR3 in amino acids: CASSRQETQYF. Written as DNA, the CDR3 is TGTGCCAGCTCACGGCAAGAGACCCAGTACTTC.

This sequence joins TRBV6-5 and TRBJ1-4; 9 nucleotides match TRBD1. With V trimmed by 0 bases and J by 8 bases, 7 bases remained unmatched. Germline V gene data show CDR1 as MNHEY and CDR2 as SVGAGI. This CDR3 has 16 residues. The CDR3 bases are TGTGCCAGCAGTTACTCGGGGACAGGGTCGGGCGAAAAACTGTTTTTT. Translated: CASSYSGTGSGEKLFF.

The V and J genes are TRBV2 and TRBJ1-3; TRBD1 might be the D (6 bases). Trimming stripped 7 bases from V and 2 bases from J, with 15 bases between. Germline V gives CDR1 SNHLY, CDR2 FYNNEI. CDR3 size: 15 residues. CDR3 sequence: CASTDQGRAGNTIYF. CDR3 sequence (DNA): TGTGCCAGCACCGATCAGGGGAGGGCTGGAAACACCATATATTTT. Looking up the rest from reference TRBV2 and TRBJ1-3 gives the full variable domain: EPEVTQTPSHQVTQMGQEVILRCVPISNHLYFYWYRQILGQKVEFLVSFYNNEISEKSEIFDDQFSVERPDGSNFTLKIRSTKLEDSAMYFCASTDQGRAGNTIYFGEGSWLTVV.

CDR3 in amino acids: CSVVRTSGTETQYF. The CDR3 DNA reads TGCAGCGTTGTGAGGACTAGCGGGACAGAGACCCAGTACTTC. The chain employs TRBV29-1 and TRBJ2-5; TRBD2 matches 12 bases. V lost 4 bases and J lost 4; bases outside the gene matches: 4. Per the germline V gene, CDR1 is SQVTM and CDR2 is ANQGSEA. The CDR3 covers 14 residues.

The J gene is TRBJ2-7, the V gene TRBV11-1; 9 bases align to TRBD2. There are 15 residues in the CDR3. Trimming cost V 4 bases and J 0 bases; bases outside gene matches: 4. The germline V gene has CDR1 SGHAT and CDR2 FQDESV (reference sequence). The CDR3 here is CASSSTSGPSYEQYF. CDR3 bases: TGTGCCAGCAGCTCCACTAGCGGGCCCTCCTACGAGCAGTACTTC. The variable domain in full, with the rest retrieved from reference TRBV11-1 and TRBJ2-7, is EAEVAQSPRYKITEKSQAVAFWCDPISGHATLYWYRQILGQGPELLVQFQDESVVDDSQLPKDRFSAERLKGVDSTLKIQPAELGDSAMYLCASSSTSGPSYEQYFGPGTRLTVT.

This clone occurred a few times. This chain connects TRBV7-2 to TRBJ2-7; D is tentatively TRBD1 or TRBD2 (5 bases each). Germline V gives CDR1 SGHTA, CDR2 FQGNSA. This CDR3 spans 15 amino acids. V was trimmed by 6 bases and J by 0 bases, leaving 15 bases between them. CDR3 nucleotide sequence: TGTGCCAGCAGACTCGGGGCCGCGAGCTCCTACGAGCAGTACTTC. Translation: CASRLGAASSYEQYF.

The chain uses TRBV5-1 and TRBJ2-5; 11 nucleotides align to TRBD2. Trimming removed 0 bases from V and 0 bases from J; junction bases left unmatched: 1. The CDR3 contains 16 residues. The germline V gene encodes CDR1 SGHRS and CDR2 YFSETQ. The CDR3 DNA sequence: TGCGCCAGCAGCTTGGGACTAGCGGGGTACCAAGAGACCCAGTACTTC. Its protein product is CASSLGLAGYQETQYF.

The chain employs TRBV30 and TRBJ2-1; the match to TRBD1 covers 9 bases. The CDR3 is made up of 16 amino acids. V lost 3 bases and J lost 3; bases outside the gene matches: 9. Germline assignment: CDR1 GTSNPN and CDR2 SVGIG (reference sequence). The CDR3 here is CAWRRGDRDFYNEQFF. The CDR3 region has the DNA TGTGCCTGGAGGAGGGGGGACAGGGACTTCTACAATGAGCAGTTCTTC.

The chain joins TRBV6-5 to TRBJ2-3; D is possibly TRBD2 (6 bases). The CDR3 runs to 14 residues. Trimming left V 6 bases short and J 2 bases short, with 12 bases between. The germline CDR1 and CDR2 sequences are MNHEY and SVGAGI. The DNA of the CDR3 is TGTGCCAGCAGCCTAGCGAAATTCACAGATACGCAGTATTTT. It yields the protein CASSLAKFTDTQYF.

This chain connects TRBV7-8 to TRBJ1-5; 7 bases map to TRBD1. V shed 2 bases, J shed 0 bases, and the junction held 4 bases outside the gene matches. CDR1 is SGHVS, CDR2 FQNEAQ, per germline. The CDR3 is made up of 16 amino acids. The CDR3 is CASSLQQGYSNQPQHF. The CDR3 DNA is TGTGCCAGCAGCTTACAACAGGGGTATAGCAATCAGCCCCAGCATTTT.

The rearrangement joins TRBV9 to TRBJ2-3; TRBD2 matches at 9 bases. V dropped 0 bases and J dropped 4; count of bases not matched to a gene: 6. Germline V gene lookup returns CDR1 SGDLS and CDR2 YYNGEE. This CDR3 comprises 16 residues. CDR3 sequence: CASSVEGGRVADTQYF. The CDR3 DNA follows: TGTGCCAGCAGCGTAGAGGGCGGGAGGGTCGCAGATACGCAGTATTTT.

The V gene is TRBV6-1, the J gene TRBJ2-5; D unclear. The CDR3 contains 12 residues. The V end lost 7 bases, the J end lost 5 bases, and 11 bases lay between the germline ends. CDR1 and CDR2 from the germline V gene are MNHNS and SASEGT. DNA for the CDR3: TGTGCCAGCAAATCCGCGGAGGAGACCCAGTACTTC. Protein sequence: CASKSAEETQYF.

The J gene is TRBJ2-5, the V gene TRBV18; 7 positions match TRBD2. V dropped 3 bases and J dropped 7; count of bases not matched to a gene: 8. CDR3 length: 14 residues. CDR1 and CDR2 (germline): KGHSH, LQKENI. The CDR3 here is CASSPGAGMGTQYF. CDR3 nucleotide sequence: TGTGCCAGCTCACCGGGAGCGGGGATGGGGACCCAGTACTTC.

This chain joins TRBV6-5 and TRBJ1-1, with D hard to call. The germline CDR1 and CDR2 sequences are MNHEY and SVGAGI. This CDR3 comprises 10 residues. The CDR3 loop reads CGSRNTEAFF. CDR3 DNA: TGTGGATCGAGAAACACTGAAGCTTTCTTT.

V gene TRBV5-4 combines with J gene TRBJ2-1; perhaps TRBD2 as D (6 bases). The CDR3 is 16 amino acids. CDR1 and CDR2 from the germline V gene are SGHNT and YYREEE (reference sequence). Trimming stripped 0 bases from V and 8 bases from J, with 18 bases between. This CDR3 is CASSLVVLAQFDEQFF. CDR3 coding DNA: TGTGCCAGCAGCTTGGTGGTGCTAGCGCAATTCGATGAGCAGTTCTTC.

In its sample, this clone was seen a few times. This chain connects TRBV15 to TRBJ1-1; 8 bases are a match to TRBD1. The germline V gene has CDR1 LNHNV and CDR2 YYDKDF (reference sequence). Trimming took 0 bases from V and 5 from J; bases not matched to a gene: 8. This CDR3 is 16 amino acids long. This chain's CDR3 is CATSREVRTGMTEAFF. The CDR3 DNA reads as TGTGCCACCAGCAGAGAAGTGAGGACAGGGATGACTGAAGCTTTCTTT.

The chain combines TRBV7-9 with TRBJ2-7, with 8 bases aligning to TRBD1. Unmatched junction bases numbered 11, after V lost 11 bases and J lost 5 bases. The CDR3 length is 13 residues. Germline loops: CDR1 SEHNR, CDR2 FQNEAQ (reference sequence). The CDR3 is CAGIMGQANEQYF. Here the CDR3 DNA reads TGTGCCGGGATCATGGGACAGGCAAACGAGCAGTACTTC.

The chain joins TRBV7-9 to TRBJ1-4; 8 nucleotides align to TRBD1. The V and J ends lost 1 base and 8 bases, in that order; junction bases with no gene match: 6. The CDR3 has 15 residues. The V gene's germline CDR1 is SEHNR and CDR2 FQNEAQ (reference sequence). The CDR3 here is CASSLGTGMEEKLFF. CDR3 DNA: TGTGCCAGCAGCTTAGGGACAGGGATGGAGGAAAAACTGTTTTTT.

The sample holds a few counts of this clone. The chain has TRBV4-2 and TRBJ2-3; 8 bases are a match to TRBD2. Looked up from germline, CDR1 is LGHNA and CDR2 is YNFKEQ. CDR3 size: 16 residues. J lost 6 bases, V lost 1 base, and 9 bases had no gene match. The CDR3 reads CASSQVLASGYDTQYF. DNA of the CDR3: TGTGCCAGCAGCCAAGTTTTGGCTAGCGGGTACGATACGCAGTATTTT.

The table lists this clone with a few counts. The chain uses TRBV5-1 and TRBJ2-7, with D perhaps TRBD2 (6 bases). The germline CDR1 and CDR2 sequences are SGHRS and YFSETQ. This CDR3 region has 14 residues. V was shortened by 3 bases and J by 3 bases, with 13 bases between the two germline ends. The CDR3 spells CASSSGEWGYEQYF. In DNA form, the CDR3 reads TGCGCCAGCAGCTCGGGAGAATGGGGCTACGAGCAGTACTTC. Full variable domain (rest looked up from reference TRBV5-1 and TRBJ2-7): KAGVTQTPRYLIKTRGQQVTLSCSPISGHRSVSWYQQTPGQGLQFLFEYFSETQRNKGNFPGRFSGRQFSNSRSEMNVSTLELGDSALYLCASSSGEWGYEQYFGPGTRLTVT.

This chain joins TRBV7-2 and TRBJ2-1; D may match TRBD1 or TRBD2 (5 bases each). The germline CDR1 and CDR2 sequences are SGHTA and FQGNSA. This CDR3 region has 17 residues. The germline V and J ends were trimmed by 2 bases and 5 bases, with 19 bases remaining between them. CDR3 residues: CASSLTRHRGGNNEQFF. CDR3 in DNA: TGTGCCAGCAGCTTAACCAGACACCGGGGCGGTAACAATGAGCAGTTCTTC.

V is TRBV28 and J is TRBJ2-1; TRBD1 agrees at 7 bases. V lost 6 bases, J lost 3 bases, and 5 bases stayed unmatched. The CDR3 consists of 14 residues. Germline CDR1 MDHEN, CDR2 SYDVKM. Here the CDR3 DNA reads TGTGCCAGCAGGAGAACAGGGGACTACAATGAGCAGTTCTTC. This sequence encodes CASRRTGDYNEQFF.

This clone was recorded only once. The V call is TRBV11-3, the J call TRBJ2-3, with D perhaps being TRBD1 or TRBD2 (6 bases each). The CDR3 runs to 14 residues. V shed 3 bases and J shed 4 bases, with 11 bases lying between them. The germline gives CDR1 SGHNT, CDR2 YENEEA. The CDR3, as DNA: TGTGCCAGCAGCTTCGGGGGCGGATCAGATACGCAGTATTTT. Translating gives CASSFGGGSDTQYF. Complete variable domain (other parts from reference TRBV11-3 and TRBJ2-3): EAGVVQSPRYKIIEKKQPVAFWCNPISGHNTLYWYLQNLGQGPELLIRYENEEAVDDSQLPKDRFSAERLKGVDSTLKIQPAELGDSAVYLCASSFGGGSDTQYFGPGTRLTVL.

This clone was counted once. In DNA form, the CDR3 reads TGTGCCAGCACCCCGAGCACAGGGGGCATCGCCCAGACTGCCGAGCAGTACTTC. Translating gives CASTPSTGGIAQTAEQYF. The chain is built from TRBV9 and TRBJ2-7; 9 bases align to TRBD1. In germline, CDR1 is SGDLS, CDR2 YYNGEE. V was pared by 6 bases and J by 6 bases, with 22 bases of the junction left unmatched. The CDR3 runs to 18 residues.

The J gene is TRBJ2-7, the V gene TRBV2; D is perhaps TRBD1 or TRBD2 (5 bases each). Deletions cut 3 bases from V and 9 bases from J, with 9 bases between. Germline lookup yields CDR1 SNHLY and CDR2 FYNNEI. The CDR3 extends over 11 amino acids. The CDR3 here is CASSDPGTQYF. In DNA form, the CDR3 reads TGTGCCAGCAGTGACCCCGGGACGCAGTACTTC.

This chain links TRBV29-1 with TRBJ2-3, with D hard to call. V dropped 4 bases and J dropped 2 bases, with 13 bases sitting between them. The CDR3 consists of 14 residues. The germline V gene encodes CDR1 SQVTM and CDR2 ANQGSEA. The CDR3: CSVVSRGLTDTQYF. For the CDR3, the DNA is TGCAGCGTTGTAAGCAGAGGTCTCACAGATACGCAGTATTTT.

There are a few counts of this clone. The rearrangement links TRBV7-3 to TRBJ1-1, with D unresolved. The length of the CDR3 is 16 residues. Trimming left V 6 bases short and J 0 bases short, with 17 bases between. CDR1 SGHTA and CDR2 FQGTGA come from the germline V gene. The CDR3 sequence: CASSLRGGLMNTEAFF. CDR3 coding DNA: TGTGCCAGCAGTTTGCGGGGAGGGCTCATGAACACTGAAGCTTTCTTT.